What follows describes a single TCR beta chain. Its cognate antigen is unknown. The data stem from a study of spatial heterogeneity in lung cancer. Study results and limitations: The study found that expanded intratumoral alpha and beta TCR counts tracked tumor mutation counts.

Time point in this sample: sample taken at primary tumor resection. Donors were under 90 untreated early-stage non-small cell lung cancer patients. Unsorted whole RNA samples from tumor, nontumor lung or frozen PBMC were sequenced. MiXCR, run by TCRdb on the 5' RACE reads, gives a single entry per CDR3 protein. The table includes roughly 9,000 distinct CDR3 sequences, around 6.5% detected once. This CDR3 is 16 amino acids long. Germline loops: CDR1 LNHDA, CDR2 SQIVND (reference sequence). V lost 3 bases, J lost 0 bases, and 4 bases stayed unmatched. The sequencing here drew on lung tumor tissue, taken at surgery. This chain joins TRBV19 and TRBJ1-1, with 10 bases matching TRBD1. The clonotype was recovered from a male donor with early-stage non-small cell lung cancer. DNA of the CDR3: TGTGCCAGTAGTATCCGGGACAGGGGAATGAACACTGAAGCTTTCTTT. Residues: CASSIRDRGMNTEAFF.